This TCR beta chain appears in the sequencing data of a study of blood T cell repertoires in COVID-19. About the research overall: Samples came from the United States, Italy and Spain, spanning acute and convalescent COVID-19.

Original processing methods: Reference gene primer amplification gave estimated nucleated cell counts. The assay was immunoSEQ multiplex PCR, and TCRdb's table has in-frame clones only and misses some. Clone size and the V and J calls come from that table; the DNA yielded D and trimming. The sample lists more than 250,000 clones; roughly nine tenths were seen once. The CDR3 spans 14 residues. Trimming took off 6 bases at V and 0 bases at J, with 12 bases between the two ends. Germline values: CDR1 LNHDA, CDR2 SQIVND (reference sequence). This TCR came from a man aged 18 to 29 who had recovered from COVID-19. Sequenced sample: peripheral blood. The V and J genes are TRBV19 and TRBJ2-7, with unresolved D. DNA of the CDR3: TGTGCCAGTAGGGCTGGGTGGAGCTCCTACGAGCAGTACTTC. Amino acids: CASRAGWSSYEQYF. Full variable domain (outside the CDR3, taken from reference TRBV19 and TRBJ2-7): DGGITQSPKYLFRKEGQNVTLSCEQNLNHDAMYWYRQDPGQGLRLIYYSQIVNDFQKGDIAEGYSVSREKKESFPLTVTSAQKNPTAFYLCASRAGWSSYEQYFGPGTRLTVT.